This T cell receptor beta chain was recorded in a study of cytomegalovirus exposure and HLA in healthy donors. Study conclusions and caveats: Immune exposure was documented only through CMV serostatus. A further, later analysis showed that HLA-associated TCR beta chains (compared with equally common others) were more clonally expanded. Among donors in an Asian-associated ancestry cluster, a later analysis reportedly found fewer N-insertions than the approximately 670-donor mean. HLA allele associations emerged for roughly 16,000 TCR beta sequences in a later analysis, at 0.05 false discovery rate.

A word on this clone: Antigen unknown.

Trimming took 1 base from V and 6 from J, leaving 7 bases between them. The CDR3 consists of 12 residues. Germline V lookup: CDR1 LGHNA, CDR2 YNFKEQ. This PCR relied on a set of 60 Vbeta primers and 13 Jbeta primers. Profiling relied on immunoSEQ multiplex PCR, and the TCRdb table lists in-frame clones only, not all of them. The table records over 110,000 clones, roughly four fifths of them present only once. Material for sequencing was PBMCs. This receptor was identified in a woman aged 60-75 years in good health and CMV-seropositive. The chain carries TRBV4-2 and TRBJ2-7, with D uncertain. As DNA, the CDR3 is TGTGCCAGCAGCCAAGTTACGGGCGAGCAGTACTTC. This sequence encodes CASSQVTGEQYF.